This entry is about one TCR beta chain. Its specificity is not known. cDNA prepared by RNA extraction and subsequent reverse transcription served as the template for sequencing. Method: immunoSEQ multiplex PCR; TCRdb's copy keeps in-frame clones and lacks some. Here the sample spans some 200,000 clones, around 43% being singletons. Treatment here: oral pan-JAK inhibitor, 5-10 mg twice daily. The sample is drawn from a study of CD8+ T cells in alopecia areata. Study observations and caveats: While tofacitinib was given, many expanded lesional clones persisted in scalp and blood.

Germline trimming cut 1 base from V and 2 bases from J; bases unmatched to any gene: 4. CDR1 SGHAT and CDR2 FQNNGV come from the germline V gene. There are 15 residues in the CDR3. The sample in question was CD4+ T cells sorted from blood, obtained between weeks 36 and 40, from a patient treated with tofacitinib. The V gene is TRBV11-2, the J gene TRBJ2-7, with 8 nucleotides matching TRBD1. The TCR comes from a human donor with alopecia areata. Written as DNA, the CDR3 is TGTGCCAGCAGCTTAGGCAGGGGGCCAACCTACGAGCAGTACTTC. Translation gives CASSLGRGPTYEQYF.